This TCR beta chain was identified during a study of PD-L1 blockade in urothelial cancer. Study background: Blood underwent analysis 3 weeks (second dose) and 6 weeks after treatment began. Each blood sample yielded a median of around 150,000 T cells.

A single count supports this clone. Generated by immunoSEQ multiplex PCR, the TCRdb table keeps only in-frame clones and is missing some. The sample includes approximately 71,000 clones, about 88% of them seen just once. This CDR3 comprises 13 residues. The germline CDR1 and CDR2 sequences are MNHEY and SMNVEV (reference sequence). V was clipped by 2 bases and J by 1 base, with 5 bases between them. Patients were living with locally advanced or metastatic urothelial carcinoma. All patients handed over anywhere from 1 to 8 samples, pretreatment and on-treatment. The rearrangement joins TRBV27 to TRBJ1-1; D remains ambiguous. The source material was PBMCs, sampled around atezolizumab (anti-PD-L1) treatment. This TCR came from a man aged 55 to 70 with urothelial cancer. CDR3 nucleotide sequence: TGTGCCAGCAGTTTAGCGGAGAACACTGAAGCTTTCTTT. Its protein product is CASSLAENTEAFF.